This TCR beta chain is from a study of vaccination effects on CD4 cells after COVID-19. Study at large: Subjects were given two BNT162b2 or mRNA-1273 vaccine doses. Approximately 2 million PBMC were placed in each well, which was supplemented with approximately 9.2 IU/ml IL-2 and approximately 9.2 ug/ml peptides.

This clone was picked up one time. What it recognizes is unknown. Germline V gene lookup returns CDR1 MGHRA and CDR2 YSYEKL. Trimming cost V 3 bases and J 0 bases, with 9 bases left between them. The CDR3 extends over 15 amino acids. The protocol was immunoSEQ multiplex PCR, while the TCRdb copy is restricted to in-frame clones and leaves out a portion. The sample yields around 40,000 clones, roughly 65% seen once. Culture lasted around eleven days before CD4+ T cell isolation. Here the sequenced sample was CD4+ T cells from PBMCs cultured without peptide, taken before COVID-19 vaccination. The origin of this receptor is a human donor who received a COVID-19 vaccine. The chain carries TRBV4-1 and TRBJ1-5; D not resolved. DNA for the CDR3: TGCGCCAGCAGCCAGCGGACCGATAGCAATCAGCCCCAGCATTTT. Residues: CASSQRTDSNQPQHF.